This TCR beta chain comes out of a study of blood T cell repertoires in COVID-19. Background on the study: There were acute and convalescent COVID-19 samples, and they came from the United States, Italy and Spain. In each case, the material was cDNA or gDNA derived from T cells, B-cell-depleted T cells, or PBMCs.

Authors' methods: Reference gene primer amplification gave nucleated cell count estimates. Clones were sequenced by immunoSEQ multiplex PCR, and TCRdb holds only the in-frame ones, with some missing. The DNA gave D and trimming, while V, J and clone size come from that table. The profile shows fewer than 500,000 clones, around nine tenths of them singletons. Patients of the Seattle cohort, enrolled during active infection, were followed longitudinally. In germline, CDR1 is SGHAT, CDR2 FQNNGV. V gave up 5 bases and J gave up 5 bases; unmatched junction bases: 8. The CDR3 has 14 residues. Sequenced: peripheral blood. The rearrangement links TRBV11-2 to TRBJ2-5; 7 bases are a match to TRBD1. The clonotype originates from a man aged 18 to 29 with COVID-19, enrolled during active disease. The CDR3 reads CASSETGMRETQYF. Here the CDR3 DNA reads TGTGCCAGCAGCGAGACAGGGATGAGGGAGACCCAGTACTTC.